One T cell receptor (beta chain) is described in this entry. These data belong to a study of blood T cells in healthy people across ages. Primed by a sample-barcoded 5' primer and a J-beta primer mix, a second PCR proceeded for roughly 6 to 12 cycles. Via MiXCR, TCRdb re-called the 5' RACE reads, giving one row per CDR3 protein. Among around 990,000 distinct CDR3 sequences, almost 25% were seen once, and the ten largest hold 0.65% to 0.75%. The germline V gene has CDR1 SNHLY and CDR2 FYNNEI. Trimming took off 4 bases at V and 3 bases at J, with 10 bases between the two ends. This CDR3 has 14 amino acids. The data also belong to a second study, concerning T cells of mothers and their children. That study reports: Regardless of relatedness, pairs show thymic selection shaping TCR recombination output in a similar manner.

The receptor was isolated from a girl aged 2 to 9 in good health. The chain combines TRBV2 with TRBJ2-1; maybe TRBD2 (6 bases). The sequencing input was blood. This CDR3 reads CASSVAAGYNEQFF. CDR3 nucleotide sequence: TGTGCCAGCAGTGTAGCGGCGGGCTACAATGAGCAGTTCTTC.